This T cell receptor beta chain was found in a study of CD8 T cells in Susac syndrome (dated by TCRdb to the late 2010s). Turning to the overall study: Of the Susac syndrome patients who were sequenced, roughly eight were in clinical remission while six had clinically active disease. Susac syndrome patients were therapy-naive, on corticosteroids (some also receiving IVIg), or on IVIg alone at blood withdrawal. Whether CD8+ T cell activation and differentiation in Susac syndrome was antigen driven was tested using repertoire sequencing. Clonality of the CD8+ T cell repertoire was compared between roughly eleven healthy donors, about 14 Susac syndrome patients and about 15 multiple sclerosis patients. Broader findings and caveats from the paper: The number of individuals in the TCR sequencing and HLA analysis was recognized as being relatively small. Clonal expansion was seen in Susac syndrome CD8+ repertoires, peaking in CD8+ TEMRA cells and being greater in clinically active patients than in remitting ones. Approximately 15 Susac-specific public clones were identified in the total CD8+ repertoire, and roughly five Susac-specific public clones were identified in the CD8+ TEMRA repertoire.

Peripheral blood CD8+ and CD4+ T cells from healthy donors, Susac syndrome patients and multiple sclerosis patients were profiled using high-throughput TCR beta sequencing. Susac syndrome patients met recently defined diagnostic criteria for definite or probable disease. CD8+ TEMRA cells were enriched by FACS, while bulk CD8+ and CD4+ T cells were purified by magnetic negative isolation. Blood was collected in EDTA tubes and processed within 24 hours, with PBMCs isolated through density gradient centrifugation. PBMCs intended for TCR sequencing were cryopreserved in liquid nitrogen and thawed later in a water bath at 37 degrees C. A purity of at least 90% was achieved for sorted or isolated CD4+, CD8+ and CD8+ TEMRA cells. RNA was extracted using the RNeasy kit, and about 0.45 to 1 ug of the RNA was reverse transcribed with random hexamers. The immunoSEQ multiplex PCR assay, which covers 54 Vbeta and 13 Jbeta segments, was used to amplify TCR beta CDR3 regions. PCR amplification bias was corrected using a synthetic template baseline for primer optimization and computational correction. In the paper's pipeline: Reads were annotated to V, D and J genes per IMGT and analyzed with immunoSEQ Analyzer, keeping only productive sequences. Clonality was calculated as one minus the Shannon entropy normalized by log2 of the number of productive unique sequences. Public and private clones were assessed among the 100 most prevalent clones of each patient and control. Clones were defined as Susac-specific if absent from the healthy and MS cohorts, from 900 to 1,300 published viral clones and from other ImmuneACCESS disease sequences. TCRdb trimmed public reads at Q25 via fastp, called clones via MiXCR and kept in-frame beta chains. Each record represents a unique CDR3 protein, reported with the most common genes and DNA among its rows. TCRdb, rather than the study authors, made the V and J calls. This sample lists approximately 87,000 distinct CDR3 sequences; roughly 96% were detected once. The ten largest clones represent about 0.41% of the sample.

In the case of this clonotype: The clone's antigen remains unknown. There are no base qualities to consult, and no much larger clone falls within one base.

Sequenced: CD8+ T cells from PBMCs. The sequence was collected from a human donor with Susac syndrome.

The CDR3 region reads CSARSRARPQETQYF. Here is the DNA: TGCAGTGCTAGATCGAGGGCCAGACCCCAAGAGACCCAGTACTTC. The chain joins TRBV20-1 to TRBJ2-5, with TRBD2 as a weak D call on 5 bases. From the cysteine up to the phenylalanine, the CDR3 has a length of 15 residues. Just CDR3 DNA is preserved here, 45 bases in frame from base 1. V is pared back by 2 bases and J by 1 base, with 14 bases lying between the germline termini. Sequences DFQATT (CDR1) and SNEGSKA (CDR2) are obtained from the germline V gene (reference sequence).